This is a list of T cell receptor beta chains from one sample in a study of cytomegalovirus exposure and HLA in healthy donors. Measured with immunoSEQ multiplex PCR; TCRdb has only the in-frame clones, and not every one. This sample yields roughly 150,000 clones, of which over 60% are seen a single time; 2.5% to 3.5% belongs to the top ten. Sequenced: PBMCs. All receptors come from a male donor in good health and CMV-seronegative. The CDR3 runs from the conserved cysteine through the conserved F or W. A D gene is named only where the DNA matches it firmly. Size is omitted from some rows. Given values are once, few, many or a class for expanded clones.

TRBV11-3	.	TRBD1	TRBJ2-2	CASSFGQGNTGELFF	TGTGCCAGCAGCTTCGGACAGGGAAACACCGGGGAGCTGTTTTTT
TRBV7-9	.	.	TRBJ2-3	CASSPRGDTQYF	TGTGCCAGCAGCCCACGGGGAGATACGCAGTATTTT
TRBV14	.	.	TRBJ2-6	CASSPNGRAGANVLTF	TGTGCCAGCAGCCCTAACGGCAGGGCTGGGGCCAACGTCCTGACTTTC
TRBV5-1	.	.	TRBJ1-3	CASSLGADGNTIYF	TGCGCCAGCAGCTTGGGGGCAGACGGAAACACCATATATTTT
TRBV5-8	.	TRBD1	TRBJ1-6	CASRDRTGVDSPLHF	TGTGCCAGCAGAGATAGGACAGGGGTTGATTCACCCCTCCACTTT
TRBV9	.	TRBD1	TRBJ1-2	CASSVEGTGGIAAF	TGTGCCAGCAGCGTAGAAGGGACAGGGGGAATAGCAGCGTTC
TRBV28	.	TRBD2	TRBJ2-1	CASSRLAGGSSYNEQFF	TGTGCCAGCAGTCGGCTAGCGGGGGGGAGCTCCTACAATGAGCAGTTCTTC
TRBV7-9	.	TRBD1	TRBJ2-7	CASSVRQGSYEQYF	TGTGCCAGCAGCGTAAGACAGGGTTCCTACGAGCAGTACTTC
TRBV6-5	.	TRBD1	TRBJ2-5	CASSFGTGPETQYF	TGTGCCAGCAGTTTTGGGACAGGGCCAGAGACCCAGTACTTC
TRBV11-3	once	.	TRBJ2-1	CASSLKSGFEQFF	TGTGCCAGCAGCTTGAAGTCAGGGTTTGAGCAGTTCTTC
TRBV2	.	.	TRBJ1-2	CASSVVRDTYSSARGYTF	TGTGCCAGCAGTGTAGTTCGGGACACCTACTCTTCCGCGCGGGGCTACACCTTC
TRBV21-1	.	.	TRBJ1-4	CASSKEDRGREKLFF	TGTGCCAGCAGCAAAGAGGACAGGGGTAGGGAAAAACTGTTTTTT
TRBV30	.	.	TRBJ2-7	CAWMNGDYEQYF	TGTGCCTGGATGAACGGGGACTACGAGCAGTACTTC
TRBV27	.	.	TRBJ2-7	CASSLADNSYEQYF	TGTGCCAGCAGTTTGGCCGATAATTCCTACGAGCAGTACTTC
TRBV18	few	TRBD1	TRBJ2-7	CASSPAGTGGLEQYF	TGTGCCAGCTCGCCAGCCGGGACAGGGGGTCTCGAGCAGTACTTC
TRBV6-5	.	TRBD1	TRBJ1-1	CASSYDRDTEAFF	TGTGCCAGCAGTTACGACAGGGACACTGAAGCTTTCTTT
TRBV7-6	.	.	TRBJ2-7	CASSSFPSYEQYF	TGTGCCAGCAGCTCTTTCCCCTCCTACGAGCAGTACTTC
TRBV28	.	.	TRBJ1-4	CASSFLLGVANEKLFF	TGTGCCAGCAGTTTTCTCCTCGGGGTGGCTAATGAAAAACTGTTTTTT
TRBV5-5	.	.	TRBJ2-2	CASSLGGNTGELFF	TGTGCCAGCAGCTTGGGCGGGAACACCGGGGAGCTGTTTTTT
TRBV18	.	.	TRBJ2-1	CASSPPRRVPNSYNEQFF	TGTGCCAGCTCACCACCGCGCAGGGTCCCAAATTCCTACAATGAGCAGTTCTTC
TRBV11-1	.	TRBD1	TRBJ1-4	CASSSDRGPDEKLFF	TGTGCCAGCAGCTCAGACAGGGGGCCAGATGAAAAACTGTTTTTT
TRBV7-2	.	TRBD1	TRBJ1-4	CASSLRQGIEKLFF	TGTGCCAGCAGCTTGCGACAGGGCATTGAAAAACTGTTTTTT
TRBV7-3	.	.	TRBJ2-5	CASSRLAQETQYF	TGTGCCAGCAGCCGACTGGCCCAAGAGACCCAGTACTTC
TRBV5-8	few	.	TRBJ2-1	CASSFERNEQFF	TGTGCCAGCAGCTTCGAGCGGAATGAGCAGTTCTTC
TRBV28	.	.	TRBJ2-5	CASSTRDTLGGETQYF	TGTGCCAGCAGTACCCGGGACACCCTTGGTGGGGAGACCCAGTACTTC
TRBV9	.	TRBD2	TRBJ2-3	CASSVPETSGLLSTDTQYF	TGTGCCAGCAGCGTGCCGGAGACTAGCGGACTTCTTAGCACAGATACGCAGTATTTT
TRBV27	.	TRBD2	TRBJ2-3	CANPRLAGVTDTQYF	TGTGCCAATCCCCGGCTAGCGGGGGTCACAGATACGCAGTATTTT
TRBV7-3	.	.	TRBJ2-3	CASSSNTDTQYF	TGTGCCAGCAGCTCCAACACAGATACGCAGTATTTT
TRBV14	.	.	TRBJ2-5	CASSHARSLLRETQYF	TGTGCCAGCAGCCACGCTCGGAGCCTCCTAAGGGAGACCCAGTACTTC
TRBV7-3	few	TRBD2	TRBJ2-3	CASSRGEFTDTQYF	TGTGCCAGCAGCCGGGGGGAATTCACAGATACGCAGTATTTT
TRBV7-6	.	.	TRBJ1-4	CASSRTEGDEKLFF	TGTGCCAGCAGCCGGACGGAGGGAGATGAAAAACTGTTTTTT
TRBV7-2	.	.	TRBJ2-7	CASSSELGARNEQYF	TGTGCCAGCAGCTCCGAGTTAGGGGCTCGGAACGAGCAGTACTTC
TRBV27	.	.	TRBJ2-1	CASSLARNNEQFF	TGTGCCAGCAGTTTGGCACGAAACAATGAGCAGTTCTTC
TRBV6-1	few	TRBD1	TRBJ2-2	CASSPGTGGSGELFF	TGTGCCAGCAGCCCCGGGACAGGGGGCAGCGGGGAGCTGTTTTTT
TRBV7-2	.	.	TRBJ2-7	CASSKTGMVYEQYF	TGTGCCAGCAGCAAAACGGGGATGGTGTACGAGCAGTACTTC
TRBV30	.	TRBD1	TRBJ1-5	CAWSVPDRGAYQPQHF	TGTGCCTGGAGTGTACCGGACAGGGGCGCCTATCAGCCCCAGCATTTT
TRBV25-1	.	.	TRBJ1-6	CASSVQNSPLHF	TGTGCCAGCAGTGTACAGAATTCACCCCTCCACTTT